The sequence of this T cell receptor (beta chain) was determined in a study of T cell clonality in common variable immunodeficiency. This clone turned up a few times. Its target is not known. The sequence runs out 3 residues before the end of the CDR3; the remainder is reconstructed from the germline J gene. V lost 1 base to trimming and J lost 5 bases; unmatched junction nucleotides: 5. This CDR3 is 14 amino acids long. CDR1 is SGHRS and CDR2 is YFSETQ in the germline V gene. Study conclusions and caveats: In common variable immunodeficiency, TCR beta chains reportedly carried fewer deletions and N-nucleotide insertions.

The protocol was immunoSEQ multiplex PCR, while the TCRdb copy is restricted to in-frame clones and leaves out a portion. The data show roughly 34,000 clones, with none appearing a single time. The TCR sequence derives from a person aged 18 to 70 in good health. The sequencing input was peripheral blood mononuclear cells. This chain uses TRBV5-1 with TRBJ2-7; the match to TRBD1 covers 8 bases. The sequenced part of the CDR3 DNA is TGCGCCAGCAGCTTGTGGTCAGGGGGCAACGAG. Translation gives CASSLWSGGNE. The CDR3 as a whole reads CASSLWSGGNEQYF.